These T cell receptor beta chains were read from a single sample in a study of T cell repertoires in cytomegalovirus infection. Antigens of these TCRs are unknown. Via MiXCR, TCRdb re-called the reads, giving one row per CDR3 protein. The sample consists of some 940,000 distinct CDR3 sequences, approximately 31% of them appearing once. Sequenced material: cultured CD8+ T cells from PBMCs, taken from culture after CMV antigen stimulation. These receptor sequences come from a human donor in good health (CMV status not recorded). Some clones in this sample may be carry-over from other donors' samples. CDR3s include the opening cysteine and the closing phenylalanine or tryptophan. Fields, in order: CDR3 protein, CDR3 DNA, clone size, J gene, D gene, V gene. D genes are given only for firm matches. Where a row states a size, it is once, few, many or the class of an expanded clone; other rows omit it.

CSAGLAGPTDTQYF,TGCAGTGCTGGTTTAGCGGGGCCTACAGATACGCAGTATTTT,NA,TRBJ2-3,TRBD2,TRBV20-1
CASSLDTSSYGYTF,TGTGCCAGCAGCTTAGACACGAGTTCCTATGGCTACACCTTC,many,TRBJ1-2,NA,TRBV7-9
CASSFSPDRGFGYTF,TGTGCCAGCAGCTTCTCCCCGGACAGGGGTTTCGGCTACACCTTC,NA,TRBJ1-2,TRBD1,TRBV7-9
CASVIAGAYNEQFF,TGTGCCAGCGTAATAGCGGGGGCGTACAATGAGCAGTTCTTC,NA,TRBJ2-1,TRBD2,TRBV2
CASREVEDTQYF,TGTGCCAGCCGAGAAGTAGAAGATACGCAGTATTTT,many,TRBJ2-3,NA,TRBV7-8
CASSSSRQGHEQYF,TGTGCCAGCAGCTCGTCCCGACAGGGCCACGAGCAGTACTTC,NA,TRBJ2-7,TRBD1,TRBV7-9
CASSLASAGSYEQYF,TGTGCCAGCAGCTTAGCATCGGCAGGCTCCTACGAGCAGTACTTC,few,TRBJ2-7,NA,TRBV7-9
CASSTRGLAGGQADTQYF,TGTGCCAGCAGCACCCGGGGACTAGCGGGGGGGCAGGCAGATACGCAGTATTTT,many,TRBJ2-3,TRBD2,TRBV7-2
CASSPVLLDWDPTEAFF,TGTGCCAGCAGCCCCGTGCTGCTAGATTGGGATCCCACTGAAGCTTTCTTT,few,TRBJ1-1,NA,TRBV12-3/TRBV12-4
CASSPSPGTGALNTEAFF,TGTGCCAGCAGCCCTTCCCCCGGGACAGGTGCCTTGAACACTGAAGCTTTCTTT,NA,TRBJ1-1,TRBD1,TRBV7-9
CASSQLGGTQYF,TGCGCCAGCAGCCAACTCGGAGGTACGCAGTATTTT,few,TRBJ2-3,NA,TRBV4-3
CASSLVPGKDGTDTQYF,TGTGCCAGCAGCTTAGTCCCAGGGAAGGACGGCACAGATACGCAGTATTTT,many,TRBJ2-3,NA,TRBV7-6
CASSLGGSGRGYTF,TGTGCCAGCAGCTTAGGGGGGTCAGGGCGAGGCTACACCTTC,NA,TRBJ1-2,NA,TRBV11-3
CASSPVPGGPPYNEQFF,TGTGCCAGCAGCCCGGTCCCAGGGGGCCCCCCCTACAATGAGCAGTTCTTC,NA,TRBJ2-1,TRBD1,TRBV7-9
CASSSDSVYSNQPQHF,TGTGCCAGCAGCTCCGACAGCGTCTATAGCAATCAGCCCCAGCATTTT,few,TRBJ1-5,NA,TRBV7-2
CASSPITPRGYGYTF,TGTGCCAGCAGTCCCATTACCCCTCGAGGCTATGGCTACACCTTC,few,TRBJ1-2,NA,TRBV25-1
CASGQGTYGYTF,TGTGCCAGCGGACAGGGGACATATGGCTACACCTTC,many,TRBJ1-2,TRBD1,TRBV7-3
CSVEDLRNEQFF,TGCAGCGTTGAAGATCTCCGCAATGAGCAGTTCTTC,few,TRBJ2-1,NA,TRBV29-1
CASRDRDPGELFF,TGTGCCAGCAGGGACAGGGATCCCGGGGAGCTGTTTTTT,many,TRBJ2-2,TRBD1,TRBV6-1
CASSFSPDSHNEQFF,TGTGCCAGCAGTTTCTCTCCGGACAGCCACAATGAGCAGTTCTTC,NA,TRBJ2-1,NA,TRBV27
CARPRDGEAFF,TGTGCCAGACCCAGGGACGGTGAAGCTTTCTTT,NA,TRBJ1-1,NA,TRBV6-2/TRBV6-3
CASSNTGPYNEQFF,TGTGCCAGCAGCAATACAGGACCATACAATGAGCAGTTCTTC,few,TRBJ2-1,NA,TRBV6-5
CSVTEDSYNEQFF,TGCAGCGTTACAGAGGACTCCTACAATGAGCAGTTCTTC,few,TRBJ2-1,NA,TRBV29-1
CASSPTGQNEAFF,TGTGCCAGCAGCCCAACGGGACAGAATGAAGCTTTCTTT,few,TRBJ1-1,TRBD1,TRBV11-3
CASSIGPQRGAGELFF,TGTGCCAGTAGTATAGGGCCCCAACGGGGGGCCGGGGAGCTGTTTTTT,NA,TRBJ2-2,TRBD2,TRBV19
CASSSLSLISSVGEANTQYF,TGTGCCAGCAGTTCTCTCTCCCTCATCTCGAGCGTGGGGGAGGCGAATACGCAGTATTTT,NA,TRBJ2-3,NA,TRBV6-5
CASSLWGMDTEAFF,TGTGCCAGCAGTTTATGGGGTATGGACACTGAAGCTTTCTTT,NA,TRBJ1-1,NA,TRBV27
CASSRDGLAGGLDNEQFF,TGTGCCAGCAGCCGCGATGGACTAGCGGGGGGGCTGGACAATGAGCAGTTCTTC,NA,TRBJ2-1,TRBD2,TRBV4-2
CASSFMGHFSPQHF,TGTGCCAGCAGTTTCATGGGACACTTCTCGCCCCAGCATTTT,few,TRBJ1-5,NA,TRBV12-3/TRBV12-4
CASSLLGQGIAQYF,TGTGCCAGCAGTTTATTGGGACAGGGGATTGCCCAGTACTTC,NA,TRBJ2-5,TRBD1,TRBV27
CASSLRLASQQETQYF,TGTGCCAGCAGCTTAAGGTTGGCTAGCCAGCAAGAGACCCAGTACTTC,NA,TRBJ2-5,NA,TRBV11-2
CASSRDRPNSGNTIYF,TGTGCCAGCAGCCGGGACAGGCCCAACTCTGGAAACACCATATATTTT,NA,TRBJ1-3,TRBD1,TRBV12-3/TRBV12-4
CASSSTPAGSNQPQHF,TGTGCCAGCAGTTCGACCCCGGCTGGGAGCAATCAGCCCCAGCATTTT,NA,TRBJ1-5,NA,TRBV27
CATLHIISSGNTIYF,TGTGCCACTCTCCACATTATTTCCTCTGGAAACACCATATATTTT,NA,TRBJ1-3,NA,TRBV15
CASSSYNAEAFF,TGTGCCAGCAGTTCCTACAACGCTGAAGCTTTCTTT,NA,TRBJ1-1,NA,TRBV6-5
CASSLDRIDKGNEQFF,TGTGCCAGCAGCTTAGACCGAATCGATAAGGGTAATGAGCAGTTCTTC,NA,TRBJ2-1,NA,TRBV7-9
CASSMGQGWEQFF,TGTGCCAGTAGTATGGGGCAGGGGTGGGAGCAGTTCTTC,NA,TRBJ2-1,NA,TRBV19